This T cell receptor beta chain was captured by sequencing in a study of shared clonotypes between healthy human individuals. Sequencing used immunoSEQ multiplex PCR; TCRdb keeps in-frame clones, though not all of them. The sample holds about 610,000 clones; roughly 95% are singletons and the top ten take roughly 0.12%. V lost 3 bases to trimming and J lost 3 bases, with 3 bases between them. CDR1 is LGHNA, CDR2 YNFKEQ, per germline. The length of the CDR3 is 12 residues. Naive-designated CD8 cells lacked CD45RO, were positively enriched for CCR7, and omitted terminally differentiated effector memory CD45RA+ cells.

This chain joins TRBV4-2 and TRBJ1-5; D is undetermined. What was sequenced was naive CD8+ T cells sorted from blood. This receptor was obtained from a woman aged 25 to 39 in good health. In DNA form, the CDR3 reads TGTGCCAGCAGCCAGGACAATCAGCCCCAGCATTTT. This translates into CASSQDNQPQHF.